The 18 T cell receptor beta chains below come from one sample, sequenced in a study of cytomegalovirus exposure and HLA in healthy donors. Amplification used 60 Vbeta primers and 13 Jbeta primers. The table came from immunoSEQ multiplex PCR; TCRdb's copy has only in-frame clones and leaves some out. The sample has approximately 70,000 clones, around 78% seen once; the top ten hold approximately 5.8%. Source material: PBMCs. These receptors were collected from a man aged 45-65 years in good health and CMV-seronegative.

The chain uses TRBV19 and TRBJ1-1, with a tentative D call TRBD1 (6 bases). Trimming shortened V by 4 bases and J by 2 bases, and 14 bases separated the two germline ends. This CDR3 is built from 15 residues. CDR1 is LNHDA and CDR2 is SQIVND in the germline V gene (reference sequence). CDR3 bases: TGTGCCAGTAGTAGGACAGCGACAATAAACACTGAAGCTTTCTTT. Residues: CASSRTATINTEAFF.

V is TRBV7-2 and J is TRBJ1-3; D call uncertain. Germline loops: CDR1 SGHTA, CDR2 FQGNSA. CDR3 size: 15 residues. V lost 2 bases and J 0 bases, leaving 8 bases between the germline ends. The CDR3 sequence: CASSLSGLSGNTIYF. The CDR3 DNA reads as TGTGCCAGCAGCTTATCGGGTCTCTCTGGAAACACCATATATTTT.

The chain employs TRBV28 and TRBJ2-1; the D gene is possibly TRBD2 (5 bases). The CDR3 covers 15 residues. V lost 3 bases and J lost 2, with 11 bases in between. CDR1 and CDR2 (germline): MDHEN, SYDVKM. CDR3 in DNA: TGTGCCAGCAGTTTTCTGGGAGAGGCCTACAATGAGCAGTTCTTC. Its protein is CASSFLGEAYNEQFF.

V and J are TRBV29-1 and TRBJ1-5; perhaps TRBD1 as D (6 bases). Trimming took off 5 bases at V and 1 base at J, with 9 bases between the two ends. There are 13 residues in the CDR3. The germline gives CDR1 SQVTM, CDR2 ANQGSEA. For the CDR3, the DNA is TGCAGCGTTATACAGGGAAGCAATCAGCCCCAGCATTTT. It translates to CSVIQGSNQPQHF.

The chain joins TRBV19 to TRBJ1-6; D perhaps matches TRBD1 (5 bases). The CDR3 extends over 13 amino acids. Germline CDR1 LNHDA, CDR2 SQIVND (reference sequence). V lost 5 bases and J lost 7, with 9 bases in between. Written as DNA, the CDR3 is TGTGCCAGTAGTCTTGACAGAAATTCACCCCTCCACTTT. Translation: CASSLDRNSPLHF.

The chain uses TRBV6-6 and TRBJ2-7; D is possibly TRBD1 (5 bases). CDR1 and CDR2 (germline): MNHNY, SVGAGI (reference sequence). The CDR3 has 15 residues. Trimming shortened V by 7 bases and J by 5 bases, and 21 bases separated the two germline ends. The CDR3: CASTQTKGLGHEQYF. CDR3 DNA: TGTGCCAGCACTCAAACCAAGGGGTTGGGTCACGAGCAGTACTTC.

This chain's CDR3 is CASSQAMSGSRSEQFF. The CDR3 DNA reads TGTGCCAGCAGCCAAGCTATGAGTGGGAGTCGGTCCGAGCAGTTCTTC. The chain uses TRBV4-2 and TRBJ2-1; a weak D match, TRBD2 (5 bases). The CDR3 has 16 amino acids. Trimming pared 1 base from V and 10 bases from J, leaving 20 bases between. Germline CDR1 LGHNA, CDR2 YNFKEQ.

The CDR3 DNA is TGCAGCGTTAAGGCTAGCGGACAAGAGACCCAGTACTTC. Protein: CSVKASGQETQYF. The genes are TRBV29-1 and TRBJ2-5; 7 bases map to TRBD2. Germline values: CDR1 SQVTM, CDR2 ANQGSEA. The CDR3 has 13 residues. V was clipped by 5 bases and J by 2 bases; unmatched bases: 5.

The chain couples TRBV19 to TRBJ1-4; TRBD1 aligns across 10 bases. This CDR3 has 14 amino acids. The germline V gene has CDR1 LNHDA and CDR2 SQIVND (reference sequence). With 5 bases clipped from V and 7 bases from J, the junction kept 4 bases outside the gene matches. CDR3 nucleotides: TGTGCCAGTAGTGCCAGGGACAGGGGTGAAAAACTGTTTTTT. Its translation is CASSARDRGEKLFF.

V usage is TRBV27 and J usage is TRBJ2-1; 10 bases agree with TRBD2. V lost 4 bases and J lost 7; bases outside the gene matches: 10. The CDR3 spans 16 residues. Germline V lookup: CDR1 MNHEY, CDR2 SMNVEV (reference sequence). CDR3 nucleotide sequence: TGTGCCAGCAGTTACGTAGCGGGAGGTCCGACGAATGAGCAGTTCTTC. It translates to CASSYVAGGPTNEQFF.

The chain links TRBV10-1 to TRBJ1-2; TRBD1 agrees at 11 bases. The CDR3 sequence is 14 residues long. Per the germline V gene, CDR1 is WNHNN and CDR2 is SYGVQD (reference sequence). V lost 6 bases, J lost 4 bases, and 4 bases stayed unmatched. The CDR3 loop reads CASSPGQGAYGYTF. In nucleotides, the CDR3 is TGCGCCAGCAGCCCTGGACAGGGGGCCTATGGCTACACCTTC.

The J gene is TRBJ2-7, the V gene TRBV5-1; 9 nucleotides match TRBD1. The CDR3 extends over 14 amino acids. The ends lost 1 base at V and 5 bases at J; junction bases unmatched: 4. Germline V lookup: CDR1 SGHRS, CDR2 YFSETQ. This CDR3 reads CASSLRDRAHEQYF. CDR3 nucleotide sequence: TGCGCCAGCAGCTTGAGGGACAGGGCTCACGAGCAGTACTTC. Full variable domain (missing parts from reference TRBV5-1 and TRBJ2-7): KAGVTQTPRYLIKTRGQQVTLSCSPISGHRSVSWYQQTPGQGLQFLFEYFSETQRNKGNFPGRFSGRQFSNSRSEMNVSTLELGDSALYLCASSLRDRAHEQYFGPGTRLTVT.

The chain is built from TRBV6-1 and TRBJ1-6; 8 nucleotides line up with TRBD1. Per the germline V gene, CDR1 is MNHNS and CDR2 is SASEGT. The trim removed 6 bases at V and 10 bases at J, leaving 11 bases unmatched. This CDR3 region has 15 residues. The CDR3 is CASRIGGQGESPLHF. CDR3 nucleotide sequence: TGTGCCAGCAGGATCGGCGGACAGGGCGAATCACCCCTCCACTTT.

The J gene is TRBJ1-1, the V gene TRBV6-5, with 10 positions matching TRBD1. V trimming: 6 bases; J trimming: 4 bases; junction bases outside the gene matches: 2. Per germline, CDR1 MNHEY and CDR2 SVGAGI. The CDR3 consists of 13 residues. The CDR3 DNA reads as TGTGCCAGCAGATGGACAGGGGGCACTGAAGCTTTCTTT. Protein: CASRWTGGTEAFF.

Comments on this clone: The junction does not match germline at one end; this may be a read error. The chain employs TRBV10-2 and TRBJ2-3; 10 nucleotides agree with TRBD2. The CDR3 has 16 amino acids. The V gene's germline CDR1 is WSHSY and CDR2 SAAADI. DNA of the CDR3: TGCGCCAGCACTGAGAAGGGGACTAGCGGCACAGATACGCAGTATTTT. Residues: CASTEKGTSGTDTQYF.

The V gene is TRBV10-2, the J gene TRBJ2-7, with TRBD2 matching 11 bases. This CDR3 spans 14 amino acids. Trimming cost V 8 bases and J 3 bases; bases outside gene matches: 6. In germline, CDR1 is WSHSY, CDR2 SAAADI. CDR3 in amino acids: CASGGLADFYEQYF. The CDR3, as DNA: TGCGCCAGCGGGGGACTAGCGGACTTCTACGAGCAGTACTTC.

The rearrangement links TRBV7-3 to TRBJ2-7; D is unclear. The CDR3 length is 14 residues. Between the trimmed V and J ends, which lost 4 bases and 0 bases, there was a span of 10 bases. Germline V gene sequence: CDR1 SGHTA, CDR2 FQGTGA. The CDR3 sequence: CASSSYLFSYEQYF. The CDR3 bases are TGTGCCAGCAGCTCCTATCTATTCTCCTACGAGCAGTACTTC. Filled out from reference TRBV7-3 and TRBJ2-7, the complete variable domain reads GAGVSQTPSNKVTEKGKYVELRCDPISGHTALYWYRQSLGQGPEFLIYFQGTGAADDSGLPNDRFFAVRPEGSVSTLKIQRTERGDSAVYLCASSSYLFSYEQYFGPGTRLTVT.

The chain uses TRBV7-9 and TRBJ1-2; 8 positions match TRBD1. Germline loops: CDR1 SEHNR, CDR2 FQNEAQ (reference sequence). The CDR3 covers 15 residues. J gave up 5 bases and V 5 bases, and 10 bases lay outside the gene matches. The CDR3 nucleotides read TGTGCCAGCAGCAGAGCTCAGGGGGCGACGTATGGCTACACCTTC. It is translated as CASSRAQGATYGYTF. Filled out from reference TRBV7-9 and TRBJ1-2, the complete variable domain reads DTGVSQNPRHKITKRGQNVTFRCDPISEHNRLYWYRQTLGQGPEFLTYFQNEAQLEKSRLLSDRFSAERPKGSFSTLEIQRTEQGDSAMYLCASSRAQGATYGYTFGSGTRLTVV.